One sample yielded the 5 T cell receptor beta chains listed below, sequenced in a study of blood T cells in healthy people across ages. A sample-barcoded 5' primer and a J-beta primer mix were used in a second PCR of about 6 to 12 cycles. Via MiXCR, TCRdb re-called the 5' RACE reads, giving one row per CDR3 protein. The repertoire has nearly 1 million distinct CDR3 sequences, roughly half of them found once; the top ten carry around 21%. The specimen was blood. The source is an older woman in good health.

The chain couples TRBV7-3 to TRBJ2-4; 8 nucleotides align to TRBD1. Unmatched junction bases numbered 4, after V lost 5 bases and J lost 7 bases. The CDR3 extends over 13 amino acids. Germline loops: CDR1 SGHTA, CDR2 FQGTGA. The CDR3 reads CASSQGAANIQYF. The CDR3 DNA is TGTGCCAGCAGCCAGGGGGCGGCGAACATTCAGTACTTC.

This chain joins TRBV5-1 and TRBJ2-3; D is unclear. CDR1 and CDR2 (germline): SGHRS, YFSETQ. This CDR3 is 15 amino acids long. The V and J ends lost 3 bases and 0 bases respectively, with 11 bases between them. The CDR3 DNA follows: TGCGCCAGCAGCTGGGCGGCGACTAGCACAGATACGCAGTATTTT. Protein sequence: CASSWAATSTDTQYF.

The CDR3 nucleotides are TGCGCCAGCAGCTTTCGGACAGGCCCGAACACCGGGGAGCTGTTTTTT. It encodes CASSFRTGPNTGELFF. The chain has TRBV5-1 and TRBJ2-2; 7 bases map to TRBD1. The V gene's germline CDR1 is SGHRS and CDR2 YFSETQ. CDR3 length equals 16 residues. Germline trimming cut 2 bases from V and 0 bases from J; bases unmatched to any gene: 4.

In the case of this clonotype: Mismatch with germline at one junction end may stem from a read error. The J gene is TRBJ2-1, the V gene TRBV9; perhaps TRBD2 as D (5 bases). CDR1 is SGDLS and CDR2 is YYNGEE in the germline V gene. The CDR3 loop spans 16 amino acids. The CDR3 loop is CAGSVGSGGFYNEQFF. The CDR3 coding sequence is TGTGCCGGCAGCGTAGGGAGCGGAGGTTTTTACAATGAGCAGTTCTTC.

The CDR3 DNA reads as TGTGCCAGCTCACCATCAAAGAGACAGGGTTATTCACCCCTCCACTTT. Amino acids: CASSPSKRQGYSPLHF. This chain uses TRBV18 with TRBJ1-6; TRBD1 matches 7 bases. V gave up 2 bases and J gave up 8 bases; unmatched junction bases: 9. Looked up from germline, CDR1 is KGHSH and CDR2 is LQKENI. The CDR3 spans 16 residues. Together with reference TRBV18 and TRBJ1-6, the CDR3 gives the full variable domain: NAGVMQNPRHLVRRRGQEARLRCSPMKGHSHVYWYRQLPEEGLKFMVYLQKENIIDESGMPKERFSAEFPKEGPSILRIQQVVRGDSAAYFCASSPSKRQGYSPLHFGNGTRLTVT.